Shown below are 19 T cell receptor beta chains from a single sample sequenced in a study of shared clonotypes between healthy human individuals. Clones were read by immunoSEQ multiplex PCR, and TCRdb kept only the in-frame ones, dropping some. The data contain roughly 2,300,000 clones, approximately 90% of them singletons. The sequencing input was naive CD4+ T cells from PBMCs. Specified subset: CD45RA+ positively selected. These receptors originate from a man between 18 and 35 years old in good health. Some clones in this sample may be carry-over from other donors' samples.

V and J are TRBV7-3 and TRBJ2-1; 9 bases agree with TRBD2. The CDR3 loop spans 16 amino acids. The trim removed 5 bases at V and 4 bases at J, leaving 9 bases unmatched. Germline V gene data show CDR1 as SGHTA and CDR2 as FQGTGA. Here the CDR3 reads CASSPHLAGVYNEQFF. The CDR3 bases are TGTGCCAGCAGCCCCCATTTAGCGGGAGTGTACAATGAGCAGTTCTTC. Drawing the rest from reference TRBV7-3 and TRBJ2-1, the complete variable domain is GAGVSQTPSNKVTEKGKYVELRCDPISGHTALYWYRQSLGQGPEFLIYFQGTGAADDSGLPNDRFFAVRPEGSVSTLKIQRTERGDSAVYLCASSPHLAGVYNEQFFGPGTRLTVL.

V usage is TRBV6-5 and J usage is TRBJ1-5; D remains ambiguous. CDR1 MNHEY and CDR2 SVGAGI come from the germline V gene. Trimming stripped 6 bases from V and 0 bases from J, with 6 bases between. This CDR3 is 13 amino acids long. CDR3 in amino acids: CASRLDSNQPQHF. CDR3 sequence (DNA): TGTGCCAGCAGACTAGATAGCAATCAGCCCCAGCATTTT.

In regard to this clone: Other DNA sequences from this sample encode an identical CDR3 as well. V is TRBV6-6 and J is TRBJ1-1; 9 bases match TRBD1. The germline V gene encodes CDR1 MNHNY and CDR2 SVGAGI (reference sequence). The trim removed 5 bases at V and 1 base at J, leaving 5 bases unmatched. The length of the CDR3 is 15 residues. In DNA, the CDR3 is TGTGCCAGCAGTCCGACAGGGGGTCGGAACACTGAAGCTTTCTTT. Translation gives CASSPTGGRNTEAFF.

The rearrangement joins TRBV6-6 to TRBJ2-7, with D possibly TRBD1 on 5 matching bases. Between the trimmed V and J ends, which lost 0 bases and 2 bases, there was a span of 14 bases. The CDR3 sequence is 16 residues long. Germline-derived CDR1 and CDR2 are MNHNY and SVGAGI (reference sequence). This chain's CDR3 is CASSYSNRRATYEQYF. The CDR3 DNA sequence: TGTGCCAGCAGTTACTCGAATCGCAGGGCGACCTACGAGCAGTACTTC.

V usage is TRBV6-5 and J usage is TRBJ1-1; weak D call: TRBD1 (6 bases). The length of the CDR3 is 14 residues. CDR1 MNHEY and CDR2 SVGAGI come from the germline V gene. V was shortened by 0 bases and J by 10 bases, with 15 bases between the two germline ends. Here the CDR3 DNA reads TGTGCCAGCAGTTACTCGCTTCAGGGGAGTGGAGCTTTCTTT. This sequence encodes CASSYSLQGSGAFF.

CDR3 region: CASSLYLRTGNEKLFF. The DNA of the CDR3 is TGTGCCAGCTCACTTTACCTTAGGACAGGGAATGAAAAACTGTTTTTT. V and J are TRBV18 and TRBJ1-4, with 8 bases aligning to TRBD1. The length of the CDR3 is 16 residues. The germline V gene has CDR1 KGHSH and CDR2 LQKENI. Trimming took 4 bases from V and 5 from J; bases not matched to a gene: 9.

In nucleotides, the CDR3 is TGTGCCAGCAGCAAAGATTCAGGGGACACATTCCAAGAGACCCAGTACTTC. It specifies CASSKDSGDTFQETQYF. The chain joins TRBV21-1 to TRBJ2-5; TRBD1, the table's D call, lacks a check against the DNA. TRBV21-1 is reported as a pseudogene. CDR3 length equals 17 residues.

The rearrangement uses TRBV27 and TRBJ2-1; D is undetermined. The germline V gene has CDR1 MNHEY and CDR2 SMNVEV (reference sequence). The V end lost 1 base, the J end lost 2 bases, and 12 bases lay between the germline ends. The length of the CDR3 is 16 residues. The CDR3 DNA reads as TGTGCCAGCAGTTTATTTGCCCCCACCCCCTACAATGAGCAGTTCTTC. It is translated as CASSLFAPTPYNEQFF.

This sequence joins TRBV2 and TRBJ1-1; D is ambiguous. The CDR3 sequence is 14 residues long. V lost 8 bases and J 0 bases, leaving 13 bases between the germline ends. CDR1 and CDR2 from the germline V gene are SNHLY and FYNNEI. CDR3 DNA sequence: TGTGCCAGCGGGCAGCAGCTTATGAACACTGAAGCTTTCTTT. Its translation is CASGQQLMNTEAFF.

The rearrangement joins TRBV5-1 to TRBJ1-1; D unclear. The length of the CDR3 is 15 residues. The V end lost 4 bases, the J end lost 3 bases, and 16 bases lay between the germline ends. Germline-derived CDR1 and CDR2 are SGHRS and YFSETQ. The CDR3 here is CASSPMGGLYTEAFF. CDR3 sequence (DNA): TGCGCCAGCAGCCCTATGGGTGGACTCTACACTGAAGCTTTCTTT.

The V and J genes are TRBV4-1 and TRBJ1-5, with D uncertain. Between the trimmed V and J ends, which lost 2 bases and 6 bases, there was a span of 8 bases. Germline-derived CDR1 and CDR2 are MGHRA and YSYEKL. The CDR3 loop spans 13 amino acids. The DNA for the CDR3 is TGCGCCAGCAGCCAAAGGGTTCTTCAGCCCCAGCATTTT. Translation: CASSQRVLQPQHF.

CDR3 sequence: CASSYKQGPGELFF. The CDR3 DNA reads as TGCGCCAGCAGCTATAAACAGGGTCCCGGGGAGCTGTTTTTT. The rearrangement uses TRBV5-1 and TRBJ2-2, with TRBD1 as a possible D gene (6 bases). Germline V CDR1 and CDR2: SGHRS, YFSETQ. The CDR3 has 14 amino acids. Trimming removed 3 bases from V and 6 bases from J, with 12 bases in between.

The chain combines TRBV7-2 with TRBJ1-2; D might be TRBD1 (6 bases). Between the trimmed V and J ends, which lost 4 bases and 5 bases, there was a span of 14 bases. This CDR3 spans 14 amino acids. CDR1 is SGHTA and CDR2 is FQGNSA in the germline V gene. The CDR3 is CASSSTDSWYGYTF. The CDR3 bases are TGTGCCAGCAGCTCTACGGACAGTTGGTATGGCTACACCTTC. The full variable domain, its missing parts supplied by reference TRBV7-2 and TRBJ1-2, is GAGVSQSPSNKVTEKGKDVELRCDPISGHTALYWYRQSLGQGLEFLIYFQGNSAPDKSGLPSDRFSAERTGGSVSTLTIQRTQQEDSAVYLCASSSTDSWYGYTFGSGTRLTVV.

This chain uses TRBV4-2 with TRBJ2-6; tentative D call: TRBD2 (6 bases). The CDR3 runs 20 residues. Trimming cost V 0 bases and J 2 bases, with 20 bases left between them. CDR1 LGHNA and CDR2 YNFKEQ come from the germline V gene. The CDR3 protein is CASSQEYTPSSGAGANVLTF. The CDR3 coding sequence is TGTGCCAGCAGCCAAGAATACACCCCTTCTTCGGGAGCTGGGGCCAACGTCCTGACTTTC.

The gene calls are TRBV6-6 and TRBJ1-1; a possible D gene is TRBD1 (5 bases). The CDR3 runs to 13 residues. Germline V gene lookup returns CDR1 MNHNY and CDR2 SVGAGI (reference sequence). The germline V and J ends were trimmed by 8 bases and 3 bases, with 13 bases remaining between them. The CDR3 DNA reads TGTGCCAGCTCGTTGTCGGGGGACACTGAAGCTTTCTTT. Translation: CASSLSGDTEAFF.

Remarks on this clone: Other DNA sequences from this sample encode an identical CDR3 as well. V is TRBV4-1 and J is TRBJ2-5, with 7 bases that match TRBD2. Germline assignment: CDR1 MGHRA and CDR2 YSYEKL. The CDR3 spans 13 residues. With 3 bases clipped from V and 5 bases from J, the junction kept 3 bases outside the gene matches. The CDR3 nucleotides read TGCGCCAGCAGCCAGGGGCGGGGGGAGACCCAGTACTTC. It translates to CASSQGRGETQYF.

This clone was counted once. CDR3 DNA: TGTGCCAGCAGTTCGCCGGGACAGCTCCTTAAAGAGACCCAGTACTTC. Translated: CASSSPGQLLKETQYF. The chain joins TRBV28 to TRBJ2-5, with TRBD1 identical over 7 bases. The germline gives CDR1 MDHEN, CDR2 SYDVKM. The CDR3 extends over 16 amino acids. Unmatched junction bases numbered 11, after V lost 4 bases and J lost 3 bases.

This clone was detected once. Additional DNA sequences in this sample encode the identical CDR3. This chain joins TRBV5-1 and TRBJ2-2; no firm D call. Germline-derived CDR1 and CDR2 are SGHRS and YFSETQ. The CDR3 has 14 amino acids. Trimming left V 4 bases short and J 5 bases short, with 12 bases between. The CDR3 nucleotides read TGCGCCAGCAGCGAACAAGGAAATACCGGGGAGCTGTTTTTT. Amino acid sequence: CASSEQGNTGELFF.

This chain uses TRBV9 with TRBJ2-2; the D is unclear. V was cut by 0 bases and J by 6 bases, with 27 bases left in between. This CDR3 is 20 amino acids long. The germline gives CDR1 SGDLS, CDR2 YYNGEE. The CDR3 DNA sequence: TGTGCCAGCAGCGTAGTAATATCCCCTTCCGGCGCGAAAAACGCCGGGGAGCTGTTTTTT. This codes for CASSVVISPSGAKNAGELFF.